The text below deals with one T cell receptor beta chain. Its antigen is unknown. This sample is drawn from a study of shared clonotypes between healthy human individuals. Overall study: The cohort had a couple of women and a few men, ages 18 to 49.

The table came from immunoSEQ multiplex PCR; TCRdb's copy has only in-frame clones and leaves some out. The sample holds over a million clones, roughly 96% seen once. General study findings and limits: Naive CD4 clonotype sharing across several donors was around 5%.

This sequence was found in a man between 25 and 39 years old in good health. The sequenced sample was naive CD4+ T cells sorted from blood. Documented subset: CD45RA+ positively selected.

The CDR3 DNA is TGTGCCAGCAGCCCTCAGGGGAAATACGAGCAGTACTTC. Protein sequence: CASSPQGKYEQYF. The V call is TRBV13, the J call TRBJ2-7, with D possibly matching TRBD1 (6 bases). Germline assignment: CDR1 PRHDT and CDR2 FYEKMQ (reference sequence). The CDR3 covers 13 residues. The V and J ends lost 5 bases and 4 bases respectively, with 12 bases between them.